A single TCR beta chain is shown here with its context. The sample is drawn from a study of T cell changes during pregnancy in multiple sclerosis. Clones were read by immunoSEQ multiplex PCR, and TCRdb kept only the in-frame ones, dropping some. The table records about 39,000 clones, around nine tenths of them present only once. In germline, CDR1 is SGHRS, CDR2 YFSETQ. This CDR3 has 14 residues. The V and J ends lost 0 bases and 2 bases respectively, with 7 bases between them. This sample comprised CD4+ T cells from peripheral blood mononuclear cells, obtained in the third trimester of pregnancy. This receptor was identified in a female donor in good health, enrolled as a control in a pregnancy study. The V gene is TRBV5-1, the J gene TRBJ2-3; D possibly corresponds to TRBD1 (5 bases). The CDR3 DNA reads TGCGCCAGCAGCTTGGCACAGGACACAGATACGCAGTATTTT. This encodes CASSLAQDTDTQYF.